Shown below are 10 T cell receptor beta chains from a single sample sequenced in a study of cytomegalovirus exposure and HLA in healthy donors. Both 60 Vbeta primers and 13 Jbeta primers went into the PCR. Here immunoSEQ multiplex PCR was the method, and the copy in TCRdb shows in-frame clones only, minus some. The repertoire holds over 150,000 clones, with 75% to 85% as singletons. Sequencing was done on a sample of PBMCs. Receptors were obtained from a boy between 10 and 17 years old in good health and CMV-seronegative.

The V call is TRBV7-6, the J call TRBJ2-1; no reliable D call. Trimming pared 1 base from V and 3 bases from J, leaving 16 bases between. The CDR3 totals 17 residues. CDR1 is SGHVS, CDR2 FNYEAQ, per germline. CDR3 region: CASSLGLGDGFYNEQFF. The CDR3 coding sequence is TGTGCCAGCAGCTTAGGTCTAGGAGACGGTTTCTACAATGAGCAGTTCTTC.

This clone came up once. The J gene is TRBJ2-5, the V gene TRBV11-2; possible D gene TRBD2, 5 bases. V was trimmed by 1 base and J by 11 bases, leaving 11 bases between them. The V gene's germline CDR1 is SGHAT and CDR2 FQNNGV. The CDR3 sequence is 12 residues long. The DNA of the CDR3 is TGTGCCAGCAGCTTAGGAGGGAATGAGCAGTACTTC. Encoded protein: CASSLGGNEQYF.

The V and J genes are TRBV6-6 and TRBJ1-4, with TRBD1 matching over 8 bases. This CDR3 has 14 residues. Germline CDR1 is MNHNY and CDR2 is SVGAGI (reference sequence). The junction had 7 bases not matched to a gene; V was cut back by 11 bases and J by 2 bases. The DNA of the CDR3 is TGTGCCGGCTCGACAGGGGTGACTAATGAAAAACTGTTTTTT. Amino acids: CAGSTGVTNEKLFF.

The chain recombines TRBV30 with TRBJ1-5, with TRBD1 as a possible D gene (6 bases). The germline V gene encodes CDR1 GTSNPN and CDR2 SVGIG (reference sequence). The CDR3 loop spans 15 amino acids. The V and J ends lost 4 bases and 2 bases respectively, with 15 bases between them. CDR3 residues: CAWMGAAGGNQPQHF. DNA for the CDR3: TGTGCCTGGATGGGGGCGGCAGGGGGCAATCAGCCCCAGCATTTT.

This clone has only a few counts. The chain couples TRBV30 to TRBJ2-2, with a weak D call TRBD2 (6 bases). The CDR3 sequence is 14 residues long. Germline CDR1 reads GTSNPN; CDR2 reads SVGIG (reference sequence). V gave up 5 bases and J gave up 0 bases, with 10 bases separating them. The CDR3 DNA reads as TGTGCCTGGCCGGGAGACTCGAACACCGGGGAGCTGTTTTTT. Translation: CAWPGDSNTGELFF.

The rearrangement joins TRBV6-6 to TRBJ2-5; D possibly corresponds to TRBD1 (6 bases). The CDR3 runs to 12 residues. CDR1 MNHNY and CDR2 SVGAGI come from the germline V gene (reference sequence). V was pared by 8 bases and J by 2 bases, with 9 bases between. CDR3 protein: CASQGGQETQYF. As DNA, the CDR3 is TGTGCCAGCCAAGGGGGACAAGAGACCCAGTACTTC.

The V gene is TRBV7-2, the J gene TRBJ2-3; 8 bases match TRBD1. V lost 5 bases and J lost 0; bases outside the gene matches: 4. Germline V gene sequence: CDR1 SGHTA, CDR2 FQGNSA. CDR3 length equals 15 residues. The DNA for the CDR3 is TGTGCCAGCAGCCATAGACAGGGGAGCACAGATACGCAGTATTTT. Its protein product is CASSHRQGSTDTQYF. Using reference TRBV7-2 and TRBJ2-3 for the parts outside the CDR3, the full variable domain is GAGVSQSPSNKVTEKGKDVELRCDPISGHTALYWYRQSLGQGLEFLIYFQGNSAPDKSGLPSDRFSAERTGGSVSTLTIQRTQQEDSAVYLCASSHRQGSTDTQYFGPGTRLTVL.

The V call is TRBV5-1, the J call TRBJ1-1, with TRBD1 identical over 7 bases. Trimming cost V 4 bases and J 5 bases; bases outside gene matches: 8. Germline V lookup: CDR1 SGHRS, CDR2 YFSETQ. This CDR3 comprises 14 residues. The CDR3 here is CASSGSIRGTEAFF. The CDR3 region has the DNA TGCGCCAGCAGCGGTTCTATCAGGGGGACTGAAGCTTTCTTT. Looking up the rest from reference TRBV5-1 and TRBJ1-1 gives the full variable domain: KAGVTQTPRYLIKTRGQQVTLSCSPISGHRSVSWYQQTPGQGLQFLFEYFSETQRNKGNFPGRFSGRQFSNSRSEMNVSTLELGDSALYLCASSGSIRGTEAFFGQGTRLTVV.

J is TRBJ1-1 and V is TRBV18; TRBD1 aligns across 10 bases. Germline V gene lookup returns CDR1 KGHSH and CDR2 LQKENI. V lost 3 bases and J lost 1; bases outside the gene matches: 8. CDR3 length: 17 amino acids. The CDR3 spells CASSPPGQGPRNTEAFF. The CDR3 nucleotides read TGTGCCAGCTCACCGCCGGGACAGGGGCCTCGGAACACTGAAGCTTTCTTT.

The CDR3 loop reads CASSLSGVYGYTF. The CDR3 DNA reads TGTGCCAGCAGTTTATCAGGGGTGTATGGCTACACCTTC. The rearrangement joins TRBV27 to TRBJ1-2; D might be TRBD1 (5 bases). V lost 0 bases and J 5 bases, leaving 7 bases between the germline ends. The CDR3 consists of 13 residues. Germline values: CDR1 MNHEY, CDR2 SMNVEV (reference sequence).